This TCR beta chain was captured in a study of blood T cell repertoires in COVID-19 (TCRdb year 2020). In the study overall: Collaborator samples came from the United States, Italy and Spain and covered acute and convalescent phases of COVID-19. The material from the prospective study consisted of cDNA or gDNA derived from T cells, B-cell-depleted T cells, or PBMCs. Deeply sampled blood TCRbeta repertoires from subjects exposed to, actively infected with, or recovered from COVID-19 were included in the dataset. The repertoires were released in a freely available public database meant as a resource for research on the immune response to SARS-CoV-2. Samples were obtained from the ongoing ImmuneRACE study (first 160 participants) and from some 1,200 subjects provided by 6 global collaborators. Nearly every sample came with metadata listing a de-identified subject ID, COVID-19 status, age in years and sex. Where available, HLA class I and class II types were obtained from metadata supplied by the sample provider rather than from assay-based typing.

Notes on this clone: The antigen it recognizes is unknown. Base qualities were left out, and no much larger clone turns up one base away.

TCRbeta CDR3 regions were amplified from genomic DNA using the immunoSEQ Assay, a bias-controlled multiplex PCR. Under the source paper's analysis protocol: The number of nucleated cells in each sample was estimated by amplification of reference gene primers within the assay. Sequence reads were collapsed and filtered to measure the absolute abundance of every unique TCRbeta CDR3 rearrangement. For each sample, productive Simpson clonality was calculated as the square root of Simpson's diversity index over productive rearrangements. TCRdb mirrors the immuneACCESS table, restricted to in-frame sequences. Some clones are absent from its copies; in checked studies, under half trace to an unresolved V gene, and the reason for the others is unknown. V and J calls and clone size are as listed in that table; D and trimming were resolved from the DNA. Across this sample there are approximately 320,000 clones, with 85% seen only once. Jointly, the top ten make up 6% to 9% of the sample.

What the work shows at the level of the full study, not this receptor alone: The amount of clinical and demographic metadata varied by source and participant and was provided uncurated.

Including the terminal cysteine and phenylalanine, the CDR3 comprises 17 residues. The read is trimmed to its CDR3 DNA, 51 bases read in frame from base 1. Taken from the germline V gene (reference sequence), the CDR1 and CDR2 loops are SGHKS and YYEKEE. V is clipped by 1 base and J by 0 bases, and the sequence between their germline boundaries is 13 bases long. The collaborating institutions used their own protocols to collect whole blood in K2EDTA tubes. For TCRbeta analysis, collaborator samples were shipped as frozen whole blood, as isolated PBMCs, or as DNA extracted from either sample type. The chain employs TRBV5-5 and TRBJ1-4, with the identity of the D gene unclear. Sequencing was done on a sample of peripheral blood. This clonotype originated in a human donor in a cohort sampled during active COVID-19. The DNA sequence reads TGTGCCAGCAGCTTGTACGGAGCACTAGCAACTAATGAAAAACTGTTTTTT. It is translated as CASSLYGALATNEKLFF.